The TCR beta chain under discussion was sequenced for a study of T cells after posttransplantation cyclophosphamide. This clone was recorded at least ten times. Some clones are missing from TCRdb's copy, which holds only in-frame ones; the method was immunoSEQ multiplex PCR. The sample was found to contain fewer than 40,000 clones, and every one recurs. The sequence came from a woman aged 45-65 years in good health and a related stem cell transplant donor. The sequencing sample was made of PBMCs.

The CDR3 DNA is TGTGCCAGCAGTGAAGCGGCGGGTTATGGCTACACCTTC. This sequence encodes CASSEAAGYGYTF. This chain joins TRBV6-1 and TRBJ1-2; D is unclear. The CDR3 runs to 13 residues. V gave up 0 bases and J gave up 5 bases, with 7 bases separating them. Germline loops: CDR1 MNHNS, CDR2 SASEGT.